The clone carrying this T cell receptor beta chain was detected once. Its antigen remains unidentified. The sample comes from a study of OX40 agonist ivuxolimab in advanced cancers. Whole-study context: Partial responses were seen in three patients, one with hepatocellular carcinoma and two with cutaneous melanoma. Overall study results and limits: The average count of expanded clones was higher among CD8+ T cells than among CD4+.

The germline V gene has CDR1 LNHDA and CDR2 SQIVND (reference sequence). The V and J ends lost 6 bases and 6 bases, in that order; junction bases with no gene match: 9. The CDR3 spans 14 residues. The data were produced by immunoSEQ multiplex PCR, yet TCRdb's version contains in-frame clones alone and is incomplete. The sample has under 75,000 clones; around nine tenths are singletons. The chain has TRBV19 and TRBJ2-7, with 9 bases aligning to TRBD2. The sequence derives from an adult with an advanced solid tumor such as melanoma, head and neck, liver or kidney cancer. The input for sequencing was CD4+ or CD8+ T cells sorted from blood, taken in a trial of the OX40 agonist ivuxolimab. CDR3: CASSQGAGGAEQYF. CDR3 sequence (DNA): TGTGCCAGTAGCCAGGGAGCGGGAGGTGCCGAGCAGTACTTC.